This TCR beta chain appears in the sequencing data of a study of patients and donors after allogeneic stem cell transplantation. Germline CDR1 and CDR2: SGHVS and FQNEAQ. The V segment lost 5 bases and the J segment 7 bases; nucleotides outside the gene matches: 11. The CDR3 is made up of 15 amino acids. One entry per CDR3 protein, called by TCRdb with MiXCR from the RT-PCR reads. The table has roughly 200,000 distinct CDR3 sequences, around two fifths seen once. This clonotype was observed a single time. The rearrangement joins TRBV7-8 to TRBJ1-2, with 9 bases fitting TRBD1. This clonotype was obtained from a human donor who was either an allogeneic HSCT recipient or a stem cell or donor lymphocyte infusion donor (not recorded which). It is not recorded whose cells these are; they may come from a transplant donor. The sample taken for sequencing was blood, either unsorted or a sorted T cell fraction (not recorded which). This CDR3 reads CASSPASGTGFGYTF. The CDR3 nucleotides are TGTGCCAGCAGCCCAGCTTCCGGGACAGGGTTTGGCTACACCTTC.